This TCR beta chain is from a study of cytomegalovirus exposure and HLA in healthy donors. Study at large: From HLA-typed donors, an early data release held about 92 million unique TCRs. Points from the study as a whole: Three CMV-associated chains proved CMV antigen-specific in vitro.

There are 16 residues in the CDR3. V was clipped by 4 bases and J by 2 bases; unmatched bases: 12. In germline, CDR1 is SGHNT, CDR2 YYREEE (reference sequence). The study ran its PCR with 60 Vbeta and 13 Jbeta primers. Clones were read by immunoSEQ multiplex PCR, and TCRdb kept only the in-frame ones, dropping some. The profile covers 60,000 to 75,000 clones, with 75% to 85% appearing a single time and around 7.8% taken by the ten largest. About this clone: What it recognizes is unknown.

J is TRBJ2-7 and V is TRBV5-4; 7 nucleotides line up with TRBD1. The source of this sequence is a man between 18 and 29 years old in good health and CMV-seropositive. Sequencing was performed on PBMCs. The CDR3: CASSPPGDRAAYEQYF. In DNA, the CDR3 is TGTGCCAGCAGCCCCCCCGGCGACAGGGCTGCCTACGAGCAGTACTTC.